The 22 T cell receptor beta chains presented below share a single source sample, sequenced in a study of blood T cell repertoires in COVID-19. TCRdb's copy holds only in-frame clones and misses some; the assay was immunoSEQ multiplex PCR. Seen here are 250,000 to 300,000 clones, 80% to 90% observed once, and the top ten hold 1.5% to 2%. The sequencing sample was made of PBMCs or T cells enriched from blood (not recorded which). The receptors were sampled from a woman in her forties or fifties who had recovered from COVID-19.

This sequence joins TRBV27 and TRBJ2-6; D unclear. V was clipped by 6 bases and J by 0 bases, with 9 bases between them. CDR3 length: 15 amino acids. Germline V gives CDR1 MNHEY, CDR2 SMNVEV (reference sequence). The DNA for the CDR3 is TGTGCCAGCAGCCCACAAATCTCTGGGGCCAACGTCCTGACTTTC. Translated: CASSPQISGANVLTF.

The chain links TRBV25-1 to TRBJ1-3; 8 bases line up with TRBD1. CDR3 length equals 16 residues. The V gene end was trimmed by 3 bases and the J gene end by 4 bases; junction bases not matched to a gene: 8. The germline V gene has CDR1 MGHDK and CDR2 SYGVNS. CDR3 nucleotide sequence: TGTGCCAGCAGTGACGACAGGGGCCTTAGGGGAAACACCATATATTTT. Translated, it gives CASSDDRGLRGNTIYF.

This chain uses TRBV6-1 with TRBJ1-2; D call uncertain. CDR3 length: 14 amino acids. The germline V gene has CDR1 MNHNS and CDR2 SASEGT. V was shortened by 0 bases and J by 8 bases, with 13 bases between the two germline ends. DNA of the CDR3: TGTGCCAGCAGTGAAGCTTCCCGGGTGATAGGCTACACCTTC. The encoded protein is CASSEASRVIGYTF.

The chain links TRBV14 to TRBJ2-2; no clear D gene. The CDR3 spans 13 residues. Germline V gives CDR1 SGHDN, CDR2 FVKESK. V was clipped by 2 bases and J by 3 bases, with 4 bases between them. The CDR3 nucleotides are TGTGCCAGCAGCCAATCTTACACCGGGGAGCTGTTTTTT. Translated: CASSQSYTGELFF.

Here the CDR3 DNA reads TGTGCCAGCAGTTTGTTCATCCCGGGATCTGGGAGCTCTGGAAACACCATATATTTT. Amino acid sequence: CASSLFIPGSGSSGNTIYF. V and J are TRBV27 and TRBJ1-3; D unclear. The V end was cut by 3 bases, the J end by 0 bases, with 21 bases between. The CDR3 is 19 residues long. Per germline, CDR1 MNHEY and CDR2 SMNVEV (reference sequence).

This clone was detected only a few times. V gene TRBV11-2 combines with J gene TRBJ1-2; 7 bases match TRBD1. The CDR3 consists of 12 residues. Trimming at V came to 5 bases and at J to 5 bases, leaving 2 bases not matched to a gene. Looked up from germline, CDR1 is SGHAT and CDR2 is FQNNGV. Written as DNA, the CDR3 is TGTGCCAGCAGCCGGACAGGTTATGGCTACACCTTC. Translation: CASSRTGYGYTF. The variable domain in full, with the rest retrieved from reference TRBV11-2 and TRBJ1-2, is EAGVAQSPRYKIIEKRQSVAFWCNPISGHATLYWYQQILGQGPKLLIQFQNNGVVDDSQLPKDRFSAERLKGVDSTLKIQPAKLEDSAVYLCASSRTGYGYTFGSGTRLTVV.

The CDR3 nucleotides read TGTGCCAGCAGCCCAATCGGGAACGAACAAGAGACCCAGTACTTC. This encodes CASSPIGNEQETQYF. This sequence joins TRBV7-9 and TRBJ2-5, with D tentatively TRBD2 (5 bases). V lost 5 bases and J 2 bases, leaving 15 bases between the germline ends. Per the germline V gene, CDR1 is SEHNR and CDR2 is FQNEAQ (reference sequence). The CDR3 loop spans 15 amino acids.

V is TRBV7-2 and J is TRBJ2-3, with D maybe TRBD1 (6 bases). Trimming removed 1 base at V and 6 bases at J, with 14 bases between. The CDR3 covers 15 residues. CDR1 and CDR2 (germline): SGHTA, FQGNSA. The CDR3 is CASSLGRQAQDTQYF. The CDR3 DNA reads as TGTGCCAGCAGCTTAGGCCGACAGGCTCAGGATACGCAGTATTTT.

The chain employs TRBV5-1 and TRBJ2-5; D gene unclear. Germline lookup yields CDR1 SGHRS and CDR2 YFSETQ. Trimming cost V 4 bases and J 2 bases, with 3 bases left between them. The length of the CDR3 is 11 residues. The CDR3 nucleotides are TGCGCCAGCAGCCTTCAAGAGACCCAGTACTTC. It codes for CASSLQETQYF.

This chain uses TRBV28 with TRBJ2-1; tentatively, D is TRBD2 (5 bases). Germline V CDR1 and CDR2: MDHEN, SYDVKM. Between the trimmed V and J ends, which lost 5 bases and 0 bases, there was a span of 11 bases. This CDR3 contains 15 residues. This CDR3 reads CASSLGLDSYNEQFF. In nucleotides, the CDR3 is TGTGCCAGCAGTCTCGGACTGGACTCCTACAATGAGCAGTTCTTC. The complete variable domain, with remaining parts taken from reference TRBV28 and TRBJ2-1, reads DVKVTQSSRYLVKRTGEKVFLECVQDMDHENMFWYRQDPGLGLRLIYFSYDVKMKEKGDIPEGYSVSREKKERFSLILESASTNQTSMYLCASSLGLDSYNEQFFGPGTRLTVL.

The V call is TRBV5-1, the J call TRBJ2-3; possible D gene TRBD2, 5 bases. This CDR3 has 15 amino acids. Germline loops: CDR1 SGHRS, CDR2 YFSETQ. V was cut by 1 base and J by 3 bases, with 12 bases left in between. Here the CDR3 reads CASSLYLLATDTQYF. The CDR3 DNA follows: TGCGCCAGCAGCTTGTACCTTCTAGCAACAGATACGCAGTATTTT.

The table lists this clone with a few counts. The rearrangement uses TRBV24-1 and TRBJ2-2; D is unresolved. The CDR3 runs 16 residues. Germline assignment: CDR1 KGHDR and CDR2 SFDVKD. Trimming shortened V by 1 base and J by 4 bases, and 12 bases separated the two germline ends. CDR3 coding DNA: TGTGCCACCAGTGATTTCGGGTCTTCGGGCACCGGGGAGCTGTTTTTT. Encoded protein: CATSDFGSSGTGELFF.

This rearrangement joins TRBV3-1 (or the pseudogene TRBV3-2) to TRBJ1-3, with 8 bases aligning to TRBD1. Germline V gene sequence: CDR1 LGHDT, CDR2 YNNKEL (reference sequence). The CDR3 length is 15 residues. J lost 8 bases, V lost 2 bases, and 8 bases had no gene match. The CDR3 coding sequence is TGTGCCAGCAGCCAACTTCGGACAGGGTCTTACACCATATATTTT. Its protein is CASSQLRTGSYTIYF.

The chain has TRBV14 and TRBJ1-6, with D tentatively TRBD1 (5 bases). The germline gives CDR1 SGHDN, CDR2 FVKESK. Trimming left V 0 bases short and J 9 bases short, with 9 bases between. The CDR3 is made up of 14 amino acids. The CDR3: CASSQDQGFSPLHF. DNA for the CDR3: TGTGCCAGCAGCCAAGATCAGGGATTTTCACCCCTCCACTTT.

The rearrangement joins TRBV30 to TRBJ1-4; D might be TRBD1 (5 bases). Between the trimmed V and J ends, which lost 0 bases and 7 bases, there was a span of 15 bases. Germline V gene data show CDR1 as GTSNPN and CDR2 as SVGIG (reference sequence). The CDR3 is 15 residues long. The CDR3 sequence: CAWSVPGVNSEKLFF. CDR3 DNA sequence: TGTGCCTGGAGTGTGCCGGGGGTCAACAGTGAAAAACTGTTTTTT.

V and J are TRBV28 and TRBJ2-1; 10 bases align to TRBD2. Germline CDR1 and CDR2: MDHEN and SYDVKM. The CDR3 contains 18 residues. The J segment lost 6 bases and the V segment lost 5 bases, leaving 16 bases of the junction unmatched. CDR3 sequence (DNA): TGTGCCAGCAGTCCTAGGTCTGGGCTAGCGGGAGTATTCAATGAGCAGTTCTTC. It specifies CASSPRSGLAGVFNEQFF.

The chain combines TRBV27 with TRBJ2-1, with 7 bases matching TRBD2. Germline assignment: CDR1 MNHEY and CDR2 SMNVEV (reference sequence). The J segment lost 13 bases and the V segment lost 5 bases, leaving 20 bases of the junction unmatched. There are 16 residues in the CDR3. Written as DNA, the CDR3 is TGTGCCAGCAGTCTTCGACTAGCCCGGCGGATTGGTTCACAGTTCTTC. Translating gives CASSLRLARRIGSQFF.

The rearrangement links TRBV7-2 to TRBJ1-1, with 8 bases identical to TRBD1. The CDR3 length is 15 residues. Germline V gives CDR1 SGHTA, CDR2 FQGNSA. The V gene end was trimmed by 5 bases and the J gene end by 7 bases; junction bases not matched to a gene: 12. The CDR3, as DNA: TGTGCCAGCAGCAGCAGCTCAGGAGGACAGGGTGAAGCTTTCTTT. Protein: CASSSSSGGQGEAFF.

This rearrangement joins TRBV2 to TRBJ1-6, with 11 bases that match TRBD1. CDR1 and CDR2 (germline): SNHLY, FYNNEI. V trimming: 7 bases; J trimming: 7 bases; junction bases outside the gene matches: 9. The CDR3 contains 16 residues. The CDR3 here is CASIRDRGLRNSPLHF. The CDR3 DNA sequence: TGTGCCAGCATCCGGGACAGGGGGTTGAGGAATTCACCCCTCCACTTT.

The chain employs TRBV27 and TRBJ2-1, with 8 bases that match TRBD1. V shed 5 bases and J 15 bases; nucleotides not matched to a gene: 9. Per germline, CDR1 MNHEY and CDR2 SMNVEV (reference sequence). The CDR3 spans 12 residues. CDR3 sequence (DNA): TGTGCCAGCAGTCCCCTTGGACAGGGAGGGTTCTTC. Protein product: CASSPLGQGGFF.

This clone was observed once. Here the CDR3 DNA reads TGTGCCAGCAGTTTTCGACAGGGGAACACCATATATTTT. Amino acid sequence: CASSFRQGNTIYF. The V gene is TRBV27, the J gene TRBJ1-3, with 8 bases matching TRBD1. The length of the CDR3 is 13 residues. J gave up 7 bases and V 3 bases, and 2 bases lay outside the gene matches. CDR1 is MNHEY and CDR2 is SMNVEV in the germline V gene (reference sequence).

This chain uses TRBV28 with TRBJ2-7; TRBD1 agrees at 10 bases. J gave up 3 bases and V 4 bases, and 12 bases lay outside the gene matches. Germline V gene lookup returns CDR1 MDHEN and CDR2 SYDVKM. The CDR3 has 17 residues. This chain's CDR3 is CASSSGQGVPPVYEQYF. CDR3 in DNA: TGTGCCAGCAGTTCTGGACAGGGGGTCCCCCCGGTCTACGAGCAGTACTTC.